The 20 T cell receptor beta chains below come from one sample, sequenced in a study of OX40 agonist ivuxolimab in advanced cancers. Profiling relied on immunoSEQ multiplex PCR, and the TCRdb table lists in-frame clones only, not all of them. This table has around 72,000 clones, around 87% appearing once. The specimen comprised CD4+ or CD8+ T cells sorted from blood, sampled in a trial of the OX40 agonist ivuxolimab. All receptors come from an adult with an advanced solid tumor such as melanoma, head and neck, liver or kidney cancer.

The gene calls are TRBV5-1 and TRBJ2-7; 7 nucleotides align to TRBD1. The CDR3 totals 14 residues. Trimming took 4 bases from V and 1 from J; bases not matched to a gene: 5. Germline CDR1 reads SGHRS; CDR2 reads YFSETQ. In DNA, the CDR3 is TGCGCCAGCAGCCGTGAGGGACAGTCCTACGAGCAGTACTTC. Encoded protein: CASSREGQSYEQYF.

The chain is built from TRBV2 and TRBJ2-3; no clear D gene. Germline CDR1 SNHLY, CDR2 FYNNEI. The germline V and J ends were trimmed by 4 bases and 1 base, with 12 bases remaining between them. This CDR3 has 15 residues. In DNA form, the CDR3 reads TGTGCCAGCAGTGTAGGTAGGCACGGCACAGATACGCAGTATTTT. This translates into CASSVGRHGTDTQYF.

The chain recombines TRBV7-8 with TRBJ2-1; 9 bases fit TRBD2. CDR3 size: 17 residues. CDR1 and CDR2 (germline): SGHVS, FQNEAQ. Trimming at V came to 5 bases and at J to 0 bases, leaving 8 bases not matched to a gene. For the CDR3, the DNA is TGTGCCAGCAGCCCCCGGGCGGGGGGGAGCTCCTACAATGAGCAGTTCTTC. Its translation is CASSPRAGGSSYNEQFF.

As concerns this clone: At one end, the junction sequence differs from germline, possibly due to a read error. The J gene is TRBJ2-2, the V gene TRBV7-7, with TRBD1 as a possible D gene (5 bases). The CDR3 runs to 16 residues. From germline, CDR1 is SSHAT and CDR2 FNYEAQ (reference sequence). The CDR3 protein is CASSRQVGQPTGELFF. CDR3 sequence (DNA): TGTGCTAGCAGCCGGCAGGTGGGGCAGCCCACCGGGGAGCTGTTTTTT.

V gene TRBV9 combines with J gene TRBJ2-3; perhaps D is TRBD1 or TRBD2 (5 bases each). CDR1 is SGDLS, CDR2 YYNGEE, per germline. This CDR3 has 17 amino acids. Deletions cut 4 bases from V and 0 bases from J, with 18 bases between. For the CDR3, the DNA is TGTGCCAGCAGCTTCGAGGGACCATCACCAAGCACAGATACGCAGTATTTT. Translation: CASSFEGPSPSTDTQYF.

The rearrangement links TRBV5-4 to TRBJ1-3; D is undetermined. The germline CDR1 and CDR2 sequences are SGHNT and YYREEE (reference sequence). V lost 0 bases to trimming and J lost 3 bases, with 4 bases between them. This CDR3 has 13 residues. CDR3 protein: CASSLGGGNTIYF. CDR3 sequence (DNA): TGTGCCAGCAGCTTGGGCGGTGGAAACACCATATATTTT.

CDR3 coding DNA: TGTGCCAGCAGCTGGGCCGGGAGGAGGACCTCCTACGAGCAGTACTTC. Protein sequence: CASSWAGRRTSYEQYF. The chain recombines TRBV7-8 with TRBJ2-7, with 7 bases matching TRBD2. CDR1 and CDR2 (germline): SGHVS, FQNEAQ. CDR3 length: 16 amino acids. V trimming: 4 bases; J trimming: 0 bases; junction bases outside the gene matches: 9.

The V and J genes are TRBV27 and TRBJ2-3; D is possibly TRBD1 (6 bases). Trimming took off 8 bases at V and 1 base at J, with 13 bases between the two ends. Germline V lookup: CDR1 MNHEY, CDR2 SMNVEV (reference sequence). The CDR3 is 14 residues long. Here the CDR3 reads CASFMRQGTDTQYF. In nucleotides, the CDR3 is TGTGCCAGCTTTATGAGACAGGGCACAGATACGCAGTATTTT.

This clone appeared a few times. This chain connects TRBV2 to TRBJ2-1; 8 bases align to TRBD2. V lost 5 bases, J lost 0 bases, and 0 bases stayed unmatched. This CDR3 has 14 amino acids. CDR1 and CDR2 from the germline V gene are SNHLY and FYNNEI. CDR3 residues: CASSRGGSYNEQFF. CDR3 nucleotide sequence: TGTGCCAGCAGTCGGGGGGGCTCCTACAATGAGCAGTTCTTC.

The CDR3 DNA reads TGTGCCTGGAGACGGGGCGGAGGCGAAAAACTGTTTTTT. Amino acid sequence: CAWRRGGGEKLFF. The V and J genes are TRBV30 and TRBJ1-4; tentative D call: TRBD1 (5 bases). V dropped 3 bases and J dropped 8 bases, with 13 bases sitting between them. In germline, CDR1 is GTSNPN, CDR2 SVGIG (reference sequence). This CDR3 is 13 amino acids long.

The rearrangement joins TRBV7-6 to TRBJ2-3, with a tentative D call TRBD1 (5 bases). V lost 1 base, J lost 0 bases, and 8 bases lay in between. The CDR3 is 15 amino acids. The germline CDR1 and CDR2 sequences are SGHVS and FNYEAQ. As DNA, the CDR3 is TGTGCCAGCAGCTTAGAGACAGCTAGCACAGATACGCAGTATTTT. The encoded protein is CASSLETASTDTQYF.

This chain uses TRBV30 with TRBJ2-1; TRBD2 matches 11 bases. Germline assignment: CDR1 GTSNPN and CDR2 SVGIG (reference sequence). CDR3 length equals 16 residues. V lost 2 bases and J lost 7; bases outside the gene matches: 10. CDR3 in DNA: TGTGCCTGGAGTTCTCCCCTTAGCGGGAGGGTTAATGAGCAGTTCTTC. Translation gives CAWSSPLSGRVNEQFF.

The chain recombines TRBV5-6 with TRBJ1-2; D is unclear. Germline loops: CDR1 SGHDT, CDR2 YYEEEE. V gave up 2 bases and J gave up 6 bases, with 11 bases separating them. The CDR3 loop spans 13 amino acids. The CDR3 is CASSFGGRNGYTF. Written as DNA, the CDR3 is TGTGCCAGCAGCTTCGGAGGGAGAAATGGCTACACCTTC. Looking up the rest from reference TRBV5-6 and TRBJ1-2 gives the full variable domain: DAGVTQSPTHLIKTRGQQVTLRCSPKSGHDTVSWYQQALGQGPQFIFQYYEEEERQRGNFPDRFSGHQFPNYSSELNVNALLLGDSALYLCASSFGGRNGYTFGSGTRLTVV.

The chain combines TRBV28 with TRBJ2-3; no definite D call. V was cut by 7 bases and J by 4 bases, with 6 bases left in between. The CDR3 covers 11 residues. The germline gives CDR1 MDHEN, CDR2 SYDVKM. The CDR3 loop is CASKFADTQYF. The CDR3 DNA sequence: TGTGCCAGCAAGTTCGCAGATACGCAGTATTTT. Complete variable domain (other parts from reference TRBV28 and TRBJ2-3): DVKVTQSSRYLVKRTGEKVFLECVQDMDHENMFWYRQDPGLGLRLIYFSYDVKMKEKGDIPEGYSVSREKKERFSLILESASTNQTSMYLCASKFADTQYFGPGTRLTVL.

This clone was seen a handful of times. The chain carries TRBV7-9 and TRBJ1-5; 8 nucleotides agree with TRBD1. The V gene's germline CDR1 is SEHNR and CDR2 FQNEAQ (reference sequence). J was trimmed by 2 bases and V by 1 base; bases with no gene match: 7. The CDR3 has 17 amino acids. CDR3: CASSLVQGAYGNQPQHF. The CDR3 DNA reads TGTGCCAGCAGCTTAGTGCAGGGGGCTTATGGCAATCAGCCCCAGCATTTT.

This chain connects TRBV25-1 to TRBJ2-7; TRBD2 matches 8 bases. CDR3 length: 14 amino acids. CDR1 and CDR2 from the germline V gene are MGHDK and SYGVNS. V shed 3 bases and J 5 bases; nucleotides not matched to a gene: 6. The CDR3 spells CASSEDQRENEQYF. DNA of the CDR3: TGTGCCAGCAGTGAGGACCAGCGGGAGAACGAGCAGTACTTC.

This sequence joins TRBV15 and TRBJ1-3; D gene uncertain. With 0 bases removed from V and 2 bases from J, the gap between germline ends came to 14 bases. From germline, CDR1 is LNHNV and CDR2 YYDKDF (reference sequence). This CDR3 is 17 amino acids long. The CDR3 sequence: CATSRDGVGLAGNTIYF. In DNA, the CDR3 is TGTGCCACCAGCAGAGATGGGGTAGGACTGGCTGGAAACACCATATATTTT. Using reference TRBV15 and TRBJ1-3 for the parts outside the CDR3, the full variable domain is DAMVIQNPRYQVTQFGKPVTLSCSQTLNHNVMYWYQQKSSQAPKLLFHYYDKDFNNEADTPDNFQSRRPNTSFCFLDIRSPGLGDTAMYLCATSRDGVGLAGNTIYFGEGSWLTVV.

This clone is a singleton in its sample. The chain uses TRBV20-1 and TRBJ2-5; D call uncertain. Germline V gene lookup returns CDR1 DFQATT and CDR2 SNEGSKA (reference sequence). The V end lost 0 bases, the J end lost 5 bases, and 4 bases lay between the germline ends. This CDR3 spans 11 amino acids. DNA of the CDR3: TGCAGTGCTAGAGATTTGGAGACCCAGTACTTC. This translates into CSARDLETQYF.

The rearrangement links TRBV6-4 to TRBJ2-1, with 9 bases identical to TRBD1. Germline V CDR1 and CDR2: MRHNA, SNTAGT. V lost 2 bases, J lost 6 bases, and 5 bases stayed unmatched. There are 15 residues in the CDR3. Written as DNA, the CDR3 is TGTGCCAGCAGTGACGGGGACAGGGTTGGCAATGAGCAGTTCTTC. Its translation: CASSDGDRVGNEQFF.

The V call is TRBV15, the J call TRBJ2-7, with TRBD2 identical over 10 bases. V trimming: 1 base; J trimming: 5 bases; junction bases outside the gene matches: 5. Germline CDR1 reads LNHNV; CDR2 reads YYDKDF (reference sequence). The CDR3 contains 15 residues. The chain's CDR3 is CATSRVASGGHEQYF. The DNA of the CDR3 is TGTGCCACCAGCAGAGTGGCTAGCGGGGGCCACGAGCAGTACTTC.